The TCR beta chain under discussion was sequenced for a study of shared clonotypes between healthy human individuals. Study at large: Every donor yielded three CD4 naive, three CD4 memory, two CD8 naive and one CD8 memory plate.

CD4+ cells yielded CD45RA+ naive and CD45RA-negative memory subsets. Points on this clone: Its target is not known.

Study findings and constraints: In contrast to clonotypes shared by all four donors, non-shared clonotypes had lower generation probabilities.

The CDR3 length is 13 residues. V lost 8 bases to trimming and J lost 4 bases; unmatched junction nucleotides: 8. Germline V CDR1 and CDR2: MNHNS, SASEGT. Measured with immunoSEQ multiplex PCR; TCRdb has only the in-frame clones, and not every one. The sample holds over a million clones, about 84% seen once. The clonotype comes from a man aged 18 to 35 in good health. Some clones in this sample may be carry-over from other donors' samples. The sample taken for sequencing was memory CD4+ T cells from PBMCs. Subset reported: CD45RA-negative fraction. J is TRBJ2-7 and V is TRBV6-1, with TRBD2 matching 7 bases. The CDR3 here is CASHMGGSYEQYF. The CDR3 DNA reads TGTGCCAGCCACATGGGGGGGTCGTACGAGCAGTACTTC.